Described below is a single T cell receptor (beta chain) sequence and its context. After removal of 4 bases from V and 4 bases from J, the junction contained 6 bases not matched to a gene. The germline CDR1 and CDR2 sequences are SEHNR and FQNEAQ (reference sequence). This CDR3 spans 15 amino acids. Clones were read by immunoSEQ multiplex PCR, and TCRdb kept only the in-frame ones, dropping some. The data contain about 240,000 clones, 65% to 90% of them singletons. These data are taken from a study of blood T cell repertoires in COVID-19. This receptor was taken from a woman between 70 and 85 years old with acute or convalescent COVID-19. Sequencing was done on a sample of peripheral blood. V usage is TRBV7-9 and J usage is TRBJ1-4; 7 nucleotides match TRBD1. CDR3 region: CASSWTGTDNEKLFF. The CDR3 coding sequence is TGTGCCAGCAGCTGGACCGGGACAGATAATGAAAAACTGTTTTTT. Full variable domain (rest looked up from reference TRBV7-9 and TRBJ1-4): DTGVSQNPRHKITKRGQNVTFRCDPISEHNRLYWYRQTLGQGPEFLTYFQNEAQLEKSRLLSDRFSAERPKGSFSTLEIQRTEQGDSAMYLCASSWTGTDNEKLFFGSGTQLSVL.